The clone carrying this T cell receptor beta chain was detected only a few times. Its antigen is still unknown. MiXCR, run by TCRdb on the RT-PCR reads, gives a single entry per CDR3 protein. The sample yields more than 700,000 distinct CDR3 sequences, over 20% seen once. This CDR3 is built from 16 residues. Unmatched junction bases numbered 10, after V lost 7 bases and J lost 4 bases. The data are from a study of response to subunit inactivated influenza vaccine. Notes on the study in general: Each seasonal flu vaccination may recruit only limited new T cells, authors suggested.

The sequence derives from a man between 50 and 59 years old who received an inactivated influenza vaccine. The rearrangement links TRBV12-3 or TRBV12-4 to TRBJ2-5; 12 bases align to TRBD2. Sample: PBMCs from blood, taken less than 6 days after vaccination. CDR3 sequence reads: CASTLGGLAGSETQYF. Here the CDR3 DNA reads TGTGCCAGCACCCTGGGCGGACTAGCGGGGTCAGAGACCCAGTACTTC.